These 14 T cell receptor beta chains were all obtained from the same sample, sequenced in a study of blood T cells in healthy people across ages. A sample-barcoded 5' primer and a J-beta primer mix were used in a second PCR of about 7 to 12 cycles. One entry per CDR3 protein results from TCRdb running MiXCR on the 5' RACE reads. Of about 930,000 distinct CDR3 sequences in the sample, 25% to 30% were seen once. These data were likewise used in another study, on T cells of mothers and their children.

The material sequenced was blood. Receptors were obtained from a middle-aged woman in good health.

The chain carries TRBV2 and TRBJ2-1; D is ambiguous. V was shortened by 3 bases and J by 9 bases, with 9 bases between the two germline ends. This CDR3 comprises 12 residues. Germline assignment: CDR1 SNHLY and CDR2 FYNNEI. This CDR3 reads CASSEDVGEQFF. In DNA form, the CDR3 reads TGTGCCAGCAGTGAGGACGTCGGTGAGCAGTTCTTC.

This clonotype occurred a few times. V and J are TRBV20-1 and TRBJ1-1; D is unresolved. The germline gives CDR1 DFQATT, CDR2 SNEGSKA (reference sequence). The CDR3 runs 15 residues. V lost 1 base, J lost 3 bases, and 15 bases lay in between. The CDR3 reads CSARVLEGGHTEAFF. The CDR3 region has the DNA TGCAGTGCTAGAGTTCTGGAGGGCGGCCACACTGAAGCTTTCTTT.

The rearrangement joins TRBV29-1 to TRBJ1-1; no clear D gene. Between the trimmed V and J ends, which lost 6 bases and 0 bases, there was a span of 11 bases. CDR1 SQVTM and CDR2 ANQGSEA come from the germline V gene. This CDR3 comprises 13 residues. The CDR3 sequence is CSVGQNMNTEAFF. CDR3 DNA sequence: TGCAGCGTAGGCCAAAACATGAACACTGAAGCTTTCTTT.

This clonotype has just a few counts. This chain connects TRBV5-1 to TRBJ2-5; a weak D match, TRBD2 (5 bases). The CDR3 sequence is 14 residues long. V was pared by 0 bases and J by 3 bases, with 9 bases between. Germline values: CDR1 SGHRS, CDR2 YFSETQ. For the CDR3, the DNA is TGCGCCAGCAGCTTGGACGGGGTAGAAGAGACCCAGTACTTC. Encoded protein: CASSLDGVEETQYF.

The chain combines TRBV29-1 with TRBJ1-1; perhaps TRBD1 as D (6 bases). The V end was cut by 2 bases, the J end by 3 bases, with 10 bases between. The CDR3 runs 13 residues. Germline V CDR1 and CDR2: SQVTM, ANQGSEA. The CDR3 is CSVERGVDTEAFF. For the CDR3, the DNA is TGCAGCGTTGAAAGGGGGGTCGACACTGAAGCTTTCTTT.

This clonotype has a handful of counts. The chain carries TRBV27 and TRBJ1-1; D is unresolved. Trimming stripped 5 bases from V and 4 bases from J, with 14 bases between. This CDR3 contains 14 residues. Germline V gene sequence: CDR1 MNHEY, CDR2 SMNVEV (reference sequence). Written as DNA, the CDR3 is TGTGCCAGCAGTCCCGGCTGGCCGGCCACTGAAGCTTTCTTT. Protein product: CASSPGWPATEAFF.

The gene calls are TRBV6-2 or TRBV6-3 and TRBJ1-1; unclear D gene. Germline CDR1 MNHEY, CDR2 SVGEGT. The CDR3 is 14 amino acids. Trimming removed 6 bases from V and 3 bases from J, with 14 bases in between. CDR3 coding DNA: TGTGCCAGCAGCGCCGAGGGAGCTTACACTGAAGCTTTCTTT. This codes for CASSAEGAYTEAFF.

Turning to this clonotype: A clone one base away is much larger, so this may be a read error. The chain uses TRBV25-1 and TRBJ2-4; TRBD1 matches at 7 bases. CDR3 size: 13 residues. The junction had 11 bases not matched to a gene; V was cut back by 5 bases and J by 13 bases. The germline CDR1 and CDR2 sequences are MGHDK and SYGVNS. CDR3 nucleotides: TGTGCCAGCAGTTTACAGGGGCAGAATGAGCAGTACTTC. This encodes CASSLQGQNEQYF. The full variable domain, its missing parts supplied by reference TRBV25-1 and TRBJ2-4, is EADIYQTPRYLVIGTGKKITLECSQTMGHDKMYWYQQDPGMELHLIHYSYGVNSTEKGDLSSESTVSRIRTEHFPLTLESARPSHTSQYLCASSLQGQNEQYFGAGTRLSVL.

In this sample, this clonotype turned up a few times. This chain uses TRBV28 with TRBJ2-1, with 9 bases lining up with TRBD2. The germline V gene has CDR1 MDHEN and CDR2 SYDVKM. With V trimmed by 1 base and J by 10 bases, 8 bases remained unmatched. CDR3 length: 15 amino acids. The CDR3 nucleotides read TGTGCCAGCAGTTTATCGCTTAGCGGGGGATGGGAGCAGTTCTTC. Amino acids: CASSLSLSGGWEQFF.

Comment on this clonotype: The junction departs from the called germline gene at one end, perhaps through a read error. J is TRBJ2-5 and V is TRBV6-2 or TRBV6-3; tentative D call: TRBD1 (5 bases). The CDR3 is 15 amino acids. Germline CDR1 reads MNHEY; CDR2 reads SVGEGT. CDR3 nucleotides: TGTGCCAGCGGTTACATAGGACACCCGACGGGGACCCAGTACTTC. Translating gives CASGYIGHPTGTQYF.

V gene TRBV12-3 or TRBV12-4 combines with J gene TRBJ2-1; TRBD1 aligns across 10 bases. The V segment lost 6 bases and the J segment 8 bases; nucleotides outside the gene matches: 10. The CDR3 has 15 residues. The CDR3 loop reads CASSQGQGLYHEQFF. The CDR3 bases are TGTGCCAGCAGCCAGGGACAGGGGCTGTACCATGAGCAGTTCTTC.

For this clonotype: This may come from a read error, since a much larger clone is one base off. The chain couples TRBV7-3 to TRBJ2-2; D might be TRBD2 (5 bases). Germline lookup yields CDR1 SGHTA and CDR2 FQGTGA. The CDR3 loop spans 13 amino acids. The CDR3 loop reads CTSKLEDTGELFF. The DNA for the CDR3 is TGTACCAGCAAATTGGAGGACACCGGGGAGCTGTTTTTT.

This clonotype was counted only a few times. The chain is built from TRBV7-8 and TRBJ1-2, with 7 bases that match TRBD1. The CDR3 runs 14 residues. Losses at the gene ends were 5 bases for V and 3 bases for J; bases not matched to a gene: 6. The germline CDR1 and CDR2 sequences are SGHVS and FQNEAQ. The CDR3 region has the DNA TGTGCCAGCAGCACCCGGGACAGCTACTATGGCTACACCTTC. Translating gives CASSTRDSYYGYTF.

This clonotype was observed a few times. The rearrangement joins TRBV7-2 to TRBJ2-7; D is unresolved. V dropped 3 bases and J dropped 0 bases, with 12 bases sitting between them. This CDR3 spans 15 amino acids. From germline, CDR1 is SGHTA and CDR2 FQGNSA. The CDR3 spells CASSFVTYASYEQYF. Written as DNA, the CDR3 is TGTGCCAGCAGCTTCGTGACCTACGCCTCCTACGAGCAGTACTTC.